A selection of T cell receptor beta chains follows, all from one sample in a study of CD8 T cells in Susac syndrome. A single record per CDR3 protein comes from TCRdb applying MiXCR to the immunoSEQ multiplex PCR reads. The top ten clones hold around 0.15% of a sample with some 150,000 distinct CDR3 sequences, 90% to 95% of them seen once. Material: CD4+ T cells from PBMCs. The receptors were sampled from a human donor with Susac syndrome. The CDR3 runs from the conserved cysteine through the conserved F or W. Each record gives: clone size, J gene, V gene, D gene, CDR3 protein, CDR3 DNA. A D gene is named only where the DNA matches it firmly. The size entry is marked missing in some rows and otherwise reads once, few, many or a size class.

NA	TRBJ1-2	TRBV2	NA	CASSVQGTQNYGYTF	TGTGCCAGCAGTGTCCAGGGAACGCAAAACTATGGCTACACCTTC
NA	TRBJ2-3	TRBV28	NA	CASTPHRDTQYF	TGTGCCAGCACACCTCACAGAGATACGCAGTATTTT
NA	TRBJ2-3	TRBV14	NA	CASSLGTRRADTQYF	TGTGCCAGCAGTTTGGGGACCAGGAGGGCAGATACGCAGTATTTT
NA	TRBJ2-7	TRBV28	NA	CASSLVAPTGEQYF	TGTGCCAGCAGTTTGGTCGCCCCGACGGGCGAGCAGTACTTC
few	TRBJ1-6	TRBV18	NA	CASSQGSSSPLHF	TGTGCCAGCTCACAAGGTAGCAGTTCACCCCTCCACTTT
NA	TRBJ2-3	TRBV7-9	NA	CASSIAVGGDTQYF	TGTGCCAGCAGCATTGCTGTGGGAGGAGATACGCAGTATTTT
few	TRBJ1-2	TRBV29-1	NA	CSVEESYGYTF	TGCAGCGTGGAAGAAAGCTATGGCTACACCTTC
NA	TRBJ1-6	TRBV4-1	TRBD1	CASSQPRTGGSPLHF	TGCGCCAGCAGCCAACCTAGGACAGGGGGCTCACCCCTCCACTTT
NA	TRBJ2-5	TRBV29-1	TRBD2	CSVDGGLAGGLHVGTQYF	TGCAGCGTTGATGGAGGACTAGCGGGGGGCCTACATGTGGGGACCCAGTACTTC
NA	TRBJ1-2	TRBV4-2	TRBD1	CASSQVTGGDSYGYTF	TGTGCCAGCAGCCAAGTAACAGGGGGCGATAGCTATGGCTACACCTTC
NA	TRBJ2-3	TRBV29-1	NA	CSAYWGADTQYF	TGCAGCGCTTACTGGGGGGCGGATACGCAGTATTTT
NA	TRBJ1-6	TRBV20-1	TRBD1	CSARDPTGWNSPLHF	TGCAGTGCTAGAGATCCGACAGGGTGGAATTCACCCCTCCACTTT
NA	TRBJ1-2	TRBV20-1	NA	CSAREPQQSNYGYTF	TGCAGTGCTAGAGAGCCACAACAGTCCAACTATGGCTACACCTTC